The T cell receptor beta chain described here comes from a study of response to subunit inactivated influenza vaccine. Overall study findings and caveats: That few new T cells are recruited by each seasonal influenza vaccination was the authors' suggestion.

In regard to this clonotype: Its antigen is undetermined.

A single record per CDR3 protein comes from TCRdb applying MiXCR to the RT-PCR reads. The sample contains about 700,000 distinct CDR3 sequences, roughly 14% of which appear only once. Trimming took 3 bases from V and 4 from J, leaving 13 bases between them. This CDR3 is 14 amino acids long. The sequence came from a man aged 45-60 years who received an inactivated influenza vaccine. The sample consisted of PBMCs from blood, taken less than 15 days before vaccination. The chain recombines TRBV12-3 or TRBV12-4 with TRBJ2-7; D possibly corresponds to TRBD2 (5 bases). CDR3: CASSFSAWDYEQYF. In DNA, the CDR3 is TGTGCCAGCAGTTTTAGCGCGTGGGATTACGAGCAGTACTTC.